These 21 T cell receptor beta chains were all obtained from the same sample, sequenced in a study of blood T cell repertoires in COVID-19. Assay used: immunoSEQ multiplex PCR; TCRdb lists only in-frame clones, some missing. The sample lists some 350,000 clones; about nine tenths were seen once. The specimen was peripheral blood. The receptors derive from a woman aged 70-85 years with COVID-19, enrolled during active disease.

The V gene is TRBV4-1, the J gene TRBJ1-2; 12 bases map to TRBD1. The J segment lost 6 bases and the V segment lost 3 bases, leaving 8 bases of the junction unmatched. The CDR3 extends over 16 amino acids. The germline V gene encodes CDR1 MGHRA and CDR2 YSYEKL. Here the CDR3 DNA reads TGCGCCAGCAGCCACCTGGGACAGGGGGCAAGGGATGGCTACACCTTC. It codes for CASSHLGQGARDGYTF.

This chain connects TRBV14 to TRBJ1-5; no clear D gene. Trimming cost V 0 bases and J 0 bases, with 21 bases left between them. The length of the CDR3 is 20 residues. CDR1 is SGHDN, CDR2 FVKESK, per germline. CDR3 nucleotide sequence: TGTGCCAGCAGCCAAGAGTGGGCGACGGCTGGCTGGCATAGCAATCAGCCCCAGCATTTT. This encodes CASSQEWATAGWHSNQPQHF.

J is TRBJ2-3 and V is TRBV6-5; possibly TRBD2 for D (5 bases). V shed 7 bases and J shed 5 bases, with 13 bases lying between them. The CDR3 sequence is 13 residues long. CDR1 is MNHEY, CDR2 SVGAGI, per germline. The CDR3 DNA is TGTGCCAGCAAAGAGACGGCGGGAGATACGCAGTATTTT. Encoded protein: CASKETAGDTQYF.

This chain connects TRBV24-1 to TRBJ2-5; 7 bases are shared with TRBD1. The germline CDR1 and CDR2 sequences are KGHDR and SFDVKD. CDR3 length equals 15 residues. V dropped 9 bases and J dropped 3; count of bases not matched to a gene: 12. CDR3 nucleotide sequence: TGTGCCACCCACAGATCCGGGACAGAAAAAGAGACCCAGTACTTC. Amino acid sequence: CATHRSGTEKETQYF.

This clone was seen only a few times. The chain employs TRBV7-2 and TRBJ1-1, with 11 bases aligning to TRBD1. This CDR3 contains 15 residues. Germline trimming cut 5 bases from V and 6 bases from J; bases unmatched to any gene: 8. Germline V gene sequence: CDR1 SGHTA, CDR2 FQGNSA. This CDR3 is CASSPRPGQGAEAFF. The CDR3 nucleotides read TGTGCCAGCAGCCCCAGACCGGGACAGGGGGCTGAAGCTTTCTTT.

A single count supports this clone. The chain recombines TRBV24-1 with TRBJ1-2; 10 nucleotides match TRBD1. This CDR3 comprises 14 residues. V trimming: 9 bases; J trimming: 6 bases; junction bases outside the gene matches: 9. The V gene's germline CDR1 is KGHDR and CDR2 SFDVKD. CDR3 protein: CATAGTGVSDGYTF. The CDR3 DNA is TGTGCCACCGCCGGGACAGGGGTTTCCGATGGCTACACCTTC.

This chain links TRBV2 with TRBJ2-3, with a possible D match to TRBD1 (6 bases). V was pared by 10 bases and J by 2 bases, with 16 bases between. This CDR3 comprises 14 residues. From germline, CDR1 is SNHLY and CDR2 FYNNEI. CDR3 protein: CATQDSFYTDTQYF. CDR3 coding DNA: TGTGCCACCCAGGACAGCTTCTACACAGATACGCAGTATTTT.

The rearrangement joins TRBV28 to TRBJ2-5; 7 positions match TRBD2. The germline gives CDR1 MDHEN, CDR2 SYDVKM. CDR3 length equals 14 residues. The J segment lost 3 bases and the V segment lost 6 bases, leaving 7 bases of the junction unmatched. CDR3 residues: CASRYLGGKETQYF. Here the CDR3 DNA reads TGTGCCAGCAGATACCTGGGGGGGAAAGAGACCCAGTACTTC.

V is TRBV6-1 and J is TRBJ2-2; TRBD1 might be the D (5 bases). The ends were cut back, 0 bases at V and 7 bases at J, with 15 bases in the middle. Germline CDR1 reads MNHNS; CDR2 reads SASEGT. CDR3 size: 16 residues. CDR3 sequence: CASSEASTVPGGELFF. DNA for the CDR3: TGTGCCAGCAGTGAAGCATCGACAGTCCCGGGCGGGGAGCTGTTTTTT.

CDR3 protein: CASSQEYAGGAADTQYF. Here the CDR3 DNA reads TGCGCCAGCAGCCAAGAGTATGCCGGGGGGGCGGCAGATACGCAGTATTTT. The chain is built from TRBV4-1 and TRBJ2-3; 8 bases line up with TRBD2. There are 17 residues in the CDR3. Germline V gene sequence: CDR1 MGHRA, CDR2 YSYEKL. Germline trimming cut 0 bases from V and 4 bases from J; bases unmatched to any gene: 9.

V gene TRBV5-4 combines with J gene TRBJ2-3, with TRBD1 matching over 8 bases. Germline loops: CDR1 SGHNT, CDR2 YYREEE (reference sequence). The CDR3 loop spans 14 amino acids. After removal of 4 bases from V and 4 bases from J, the junction contained 5 bases not matched to a gene. DNA for the CDR3: TGTGCCAGCAGCCCTGGACAGGGTGCAGATACGCAGTATTTT. Protein: CASSPGQGADTQYF.

The chain links TRBV28 to TRBJ2-4; TRBD1 matches at 7 bases. Germline assignment: CDR1 MDHEN and CDR2 SYDVKM. V shed 2 bases, J shed 4 bases, and the junction held 5 bases outside the gene matches. The CDR3 is 15 residues long. The CDR3 loop reads CASSLEQGVKNIQYF. The CDR3 region has the DNA TGTGCCAGCAGTTTAGAGCAGGGGGTAAAAAACATTCAGTACTTC.

The rearrangement links TRBV2 to TRBJ1-1, with 10 bases fitting TRBD1. In germline, CDR1 is SNHLY, CDR2 FYNNEI. V shed 5 bases and J 5 bases; nucleotides not matched to a gene: 5. The length of the CDR3 is 14 residues. This CDR3 reads CASSSTGGLTEAFF. DNA for the CDR3: TGTGCCAGCAGTTCGACAGGGGGCTTGACTGAAGCTTTCTTT.

This chain joins TRBV7-7 and TRBJ2-3; 12 nucleotides match TRBD2. Germline V CDR1 and CDR2: SSHAT, FNYEAQ (reference sequence). CDR3 length equals 15 residues. After removal of 5 bases from V and 4 bases from J, the junction contained 4 bases not matched to a gene. The CDR3 spells CASSTSSGGADTQYF. The CDR3 bases are TGTGCCAGCAGCACTTCTAGCGGGGGGGCAGATACGCAGTATTTT.

Note on this clone: An end of the junction does not agree with germline; a read error may underlie this. J is TRBJ2-7 and V is TRBV4-1; 11 positions agree with TRBD2. Germline-derived CDR1 and CDR2 are MGHRA and YSYEKL. The CDR3 is 16 residues long. In nucleotides, the CDR3 is TGCGCCAGCAGCCAAGATCATAGCGGGGGGGCCTACGAGCGGTACTTC. It yields the protein CASSQDHSGGAYERYF.

V usage is TRBV5-1 and J usage is TRBJ2-3; possible D gene TRBD1, 5 bases. CDR1 is SGHRS, CDR2 YFSETQ, per germline. The CDR3 is 13 amino acids. Between the trimmed V and J ends, which lost 4 bases and 6 bases, there was a span of 12 bases. CDR3: CASSADWGDTQYF. The CDR3 DNA follows: TGCGCCAGCAGCGCCGACTGGGGCGATACGCAGTATTTT.

V gene TRBV29-1 combines with J gene TRBJ2-1; 11 bases align to TRBD2. Germline assignment: CDR1 SQVTM and CDR2 ANQGSEA. The ends lost 6 bases at V and 5 bases at J; junction bases unmatched: 12. This CDR3 is 16 amino acids long. The CDR3 spells CSVVPFTSGGDNEQFF. CDR3 in DNA: TGCAGCGTCGTCCCCTTCACTAGCGGGGGAGACAATGAGCAGTTCTTC.

In nucleotides, the CDR3 is TGTGCCAGCAGCTTGGGGTTAGGGCGAGGGGGCTATGGCTACACCTTC. Translation gives CASSLGLGRGGYGYTF. The gene calls are TRBV5-6 and TRBJ1-2, with D tentatively TRBD1 (6 bases). From germline, CDR1 is SGHDT and CDR2 YYEEEE. The CDR3 is 16 residues long. The ends were cut back, 0 bases at V and 4 bases at J, with 16 bases in the middle. The full variable domain, its missing parts supplied by reference TRBV5-6 and TRBJ1-2, is DAGVTQSPTHLIKTRGQQVTLRCSPKSGHDTVSWYQQALGQGPQFIFQYYEEEERQRGNFPDRFSGHQFPNYSSELNVNALLLGDSALYLCASSLGLGRGGYGYTFGSGTRLTVV.

The rearrangement links TRBV2 to TRBJ1-3; TRBD1 is a possible D gene (6 bases). There are 16 residues in the CDR3. The germline V gene has CDR1 SNHLY and CDR2 FYNNEI. V lost 7 bases and J lost 2, with 18 bases in between. The CDR3 DNA reads TGTGCCAGCAATGCACCGCCAGGGGTCACTGGAAACACCATATATTTT. Amino acids: CASNAPPGVTGNTIYF.

This chain joins TRBV9 and TRBJ1-2; perhaps TRBD1 as D (6 bases). The germline gives CDR1 SGDLS, CDR2 YYNGEE. The CDR3 runs 14 residues. V dropped 4 bases and J dropped 8 bases, with 18 bases sitting between them. The CDR3 here is CASSSLSGAWGYTF. The DNA of the CDR3 is TGTGCCAGCAGCTCCCTCTCAGGGGCATGGGGCTACACCTTC.

The chain carries TRBV24-1 and TRBJ2-3, with 11 nucleotides matching TRBD2. The CDR3 is 16 residues long. Germline V lookup: CDR1 KGHDR, CDR2 SFDVKD. V gave up 6 bases and J gave up 1 base; unmatched junction bases: 5. In DNA form, the CDR3 reads TGTGCCACCAGTATGGGACTAGCGGACGGCACAGATACGCAGTATTTT. It translates to CATSMGLADGTDTQYF.